This T cell receptor beta chain was profiled in a study of blood T cell repertoires in COVID-19 (dated by TCRdb to the early 2020s). For the study in its entirety: The collaborator samples originated in the United States, Italy and Spain and spanned the acute and convalescent phases of COVID-19. HLA class I and class II types, where available, came from metadata supplied by the sample provider rather than from assay-based typing. The prospective study material was composed of cDNA or gDNA derived from T cells, B-cell-depleted T cells, or PBMCs. Sample metadata almost always included a de-identified subject ID, COVID-19 status, age in years and sex. The repertoires were released in a freely available public database meant as a resource for research on the immune response to SARS-CoV-2. Deeply sampled blood TCRbeta repertoires from subjects exposed to, actively infected with, or recovered from COVID-19 were included in the dataset. The samples were drawn from two sources: the first 160 participants of the ongoing ImmuneRACE study, and 1,000 to 1,500 subjects contributed by 6 global collaborators. On the study overall, not on this receptor specifically: The quantity of clinical and demographic metadata differed by source and by participant and was supplied without curation.

The CDR3 holds 18 amino acids from the cysteine to the phenylalanine. Just CDR3 DNA is preserved here, 54 bases in frame from base 1. V is reduced by 0 bases and J by 4 bases, leaving a spacing of 21 bases between them. CDR1 and CDR2 are read off the germline V gene (reference sequence) as LGHDT and YNNKEL. The immunoSEQ Assay, a bias-controlled multiplex PCR, was used to amplify TCRbeta CDR3 regions from genomic DNA. As for the original processing: Within the assay, amplification of reference gene primers was used to estimate how many nucleated cells each sample contained. To quantify the absolute abundance of each unique TCRbeta CDR3 rearrangement, sequence reads were collapsed and filtered. Productive Simpson clonality was computed per sample as the square root of Simpson's diversity index over productive rearrangements. TCRdb obtained this table from immuneACCESS and retained in-frame rearrangements with V and J assigned. These tables miss some clones; where compared with another copy, unresolved V genes account for less than half of the shortfall, and the remainder is unexplained. Clonal size and the V and J genes are those of that table, whereas D and trimming came from the DNA. The sample table records 130,000 or so clones; approximately 84% of these occur just once. The ten top clones hold 15% to 20% of the sample.

Remarks on this clone: No cognate antigen has been identified for it. The sample holds no much larger clone one base away, and base qualities are not on file.

Whole blood was collected in K2EDTA tubes by collaborating institutions according to the institutions' own protocols. For TCRbeta analysis, collaborators shipped samples as frozen whole blood, isolated PBMCs, or DNA extracted from either of those sample types. The sequenced sample was peripheral blood. The rearrangement joined TRBV3-1 (or the pseudogene TRBV3-2) to TRBJ2-5, with a weak D call of TRBD2 (6 bases match). The receptor was derived from a woman older than 75 with acute or convalescent COVID-19. Here is the DNA: TGTGCCAGCAGCCAAGATAGTTGGGGGACTCCTGACCGAGAGACCCAGTACTTC. Translated, it reads CASSQDSWGTPDRETQYF.